The rows below give T cell receptor beta chains drawn from one sample of a study of blood T cell repertoires in COVID-19. The protocol was immunoSEQ multiplex PCR, while the TCRdb copy is restricted to in-frame clones and leaves out a portion. The sample holds about 200,000 clones, about 90% seen once. The sequenced sample consisted of peripheral blood. The receptors derive from a man aged 25-45 years with acute or convalescent COVID-19. The CDR3 runs from the conserved cysteine through the conserved F or W. Each record gives: clone size, J gene, D gene, V gene, CDR3 DNA, CDR3 protein. The D gene is left open where the match is weak. For some rows the clone size is stated as once, few or many, or as a class when expanded; others skip it.

size: NA
J: TRBJ2-1
D: NA
V: TRBV6-1
DNA: TGTGCCAGCAGTGACGCAGGCCGGCGGGGGCAGTTCTTC
CDR3: CASSDAGRRGQFF

size: NA
J: TRBJ2-6
D: NA
V: TRBV19
DNA: TGTGCCAGTAGTATAACGGTCAGGGGTTCTGGGGCCAACGTCCTGACTTTC
CDR3: CASSITVRGSGANVLTF

size: once
J: TRBJ2-1
D: TRBD2
V: TRBV28
DNA: TGTGCCAGCAGTTTATTTATAAGTGGGCTAGCGGGAGATAGTTATGAGCAGTTCTTC
CDR3: CASSLFISGLAGDSYEQFF

size: NA
J: TRBJ2-2
D: NA
V: TRBV7-8
DNA: TGTGCCAGCAGACGCAGGGGAGCTAGGGCCGGGGAGCTGTTTTTT
CDR3: CASRRRGARAGELFF

size: NA
J: TRBJ2-1
D: NA
V: TRBV3-1/TRBV3-2
DNA: TGTGCCAGCAGCCGGACAGCCAGCTCCTACAATGAGCAGTTCTTC
CDR3: CASSRTASSYNEQFF

size: NA
J: TRBJ1-6
D: NA
V: TRBV7-3
DNA: TGTGCCAGCAGCGTCTCTCCGGGGAATTCACCCCTCCACTTT
CDR3: CASSVSPGNSPLHF

size: once
J: TRBJ1-2
D: TRBD1
V: TRBV14
DNA: TGTGCCAGCAGCCAATCCGGGACAGGGTACAACTATGGCTACACCTTC
CDR3: CASSQSGTGYNYGYTF

size: NA
J: TRBJ2-7
D: TRBD2
V: TRBV28
DNA: TGTGCCAGCAGTTTAGGGGGGGTAAGCGCCTACGAGCAGTACTTC
CDR3: CASSLGGVSAYEQYF

size: NA
J: TRBJ2-2
D: TRBD2
V: TRBV20-1
DNA: TGCAGTGCTAGTTTGAGGTCCCCGTGGCTAGCGGGAGGGGACGGGGAGCTGTTTTTT
CDR3: CSASLRSPWLAGGDGELFF

size: NA
J: TRBJ1-1
D: NA
V: TRBV3-1/TRBV3-2
DNA: TGTGCCAGCCGGGGAGGCACTGAAGCTTTCTTT
CDR3: CASRGGTEAFF

size: NA
J: TRBJ2-5
D: TRBD2
V: TRBV3-1/TRBV3-2
DNA: TGTGCCAGCAGCGACCTAGCGGGGGGGAGAGAGACCCAGTACTTC
CDR3: CASSDLAGGRETQYF

size: NA
J: TRBJ2-7
D: TRBD2
V: TRBV2
DNA: TGTGCCAGCAGTAGCAGCGGGATTCTCTCCTACGAGCAGTACTTC
CDR3: CASSSSGILSYEQYF

size: NA
J: TRBJ1-4
D: TRBD1
V: TRBV5-1
DNA: TGCGCCAGCCGGTCAGGGGGCCTTGAAAAACTGTTTTTT
CDR3: CASRSGGLEKLFF

size: NA
J: TRBJ2-3
D: TRBD2
V: TRBV7-2
DNA: TGTGCCAGCAGCTTAAGAAGGACTAGCGGGAGGGCCGGAAATACGCAGTATTTT
CDR3: CASSLRRTSGRAGNTQYF

size: once
J: TRBJ1-2
D: NA
V: TRBV2
DNA: TGTGCCAGCAGTGCGTCTCCAGAGGATGGCTACACCTTC
CDR3: CASSASPEDGYTF

size: NA
J: TRBJ2-1
D: TRBD2
V: TRBV5-1
DNA: TGCGCCAGCAGCTTGCCTAGCGGGGGGACCTGGAATGAGCAGTTCTTC
CDR3: CASSLPSGGTWNEQFF

size: NA
J: TRBJ1-1
D: TRBD1
V: TRBV5-1
DNA: TGCGCCAGCCGACTCTATGCAGGGGGCAACACTGAAGCTTTCTTT
CDR3: CASRLYAGGNTEAFF

size: NA
J: TRBJ1-2
D: TRBD1
V: TRBV5-4
DNA: TGTGCCAGCAGCGTGGACAGGGCCAACTATGGCTACACCTTC
CDR3: CASSVDRANYGYTF

size: NA
J: TRBJ1-5
D: NA
V: TRBV6-5
DNA: TGTGCCAGCAGTTCCAGGGTGGCAAATAGCAATCAGCCCCAGCATTTT
CDR3: CASSSRVANSNQPQHF

size: once
J: TRBJ1-2
D: NA
V: TRBV9
DNA: TGTGCCAGCAGCGTTGACAGTCAACCTTCCTATGGCTACACCTTC
CDR3: CASSVDSQPSYGYTF

size: NA
J: TRBJ2-7
D: TRBD1
V: TRBV27
DNA: TGTGCCAGCACCGAACACCCGGGACAGGGGATGTACGAGCAGTACTTC
CDR3: CASTEHPGQGMYEQYF

size: NA
J: TRBJ1-1
D: NA
V: TRBV12-3/TRBV12-4
DNA: TGTGCCAGCAGCACGACAGAGCGCACTGAAGCTTTCTTT
CDR3: CASSTTERTEAFF

size: once
J: TRBJ1-2
D: NA
V: TRBV2
DNA: TGTGCCAGCAGTGAAGAGGGACACAAGCCCTACACCTTC
CDR3: CASSEEGHKPYTF

size: NA
J: TRBJ2-7
D: TRBD2
V: TRBV19
DNA: TGTGCCAGTAGTATCCGGACTAGCGGGGGGATATACGAGCAGTACTTC
CDR3: CASSIRTSGGIYEQYF

size: NA
J: TRBJ1-1
D: NA
V: TRBV11-2
DNA: TGTGCCAGCTCACCGCTGCGGACTGAAGCTTTCTTT
CDR3: CASSPLRTEAFF

size: NA
J: TRBJ2-1
D: TRBD2
V: TRBV6-5
DNA: TGTGCCAGCACCCTTAGCGGGGATTACAATGAGCAGTTCTTC
CDR3: CASTLSGDYNEQFF

size: NA
J: TRBJ2-7
D: TRBD1
V: TRBV2
DNA: TGTGCCAGCAGGGGGGACAGCTACGAGCAGTACTTC
CDR3: CASRGDSYEQYF

size: many
J: TRBJ2-7
D: NA
V: TRBV28
DNA: TGTGCCAGCAGTTTACTCGTTCGCTACGAGCAGTACTTC
CDR3: CASSLLVRYEQYF

size: NA
J: TRBJ2-2
D: TRBD1
V: TRBV7-9
DNA: TGTGCCAGCCCGGGACAGGGGGGCAACACCGGGGAGCTGTTTTTT
CDR3: CASPGQGGNTGELFF

size: NA
J: TRBJ2-2
D: NA
V: TRBV6-2/TRBV6-3
DNA: TGTGCCAGCAGCCGCTACAGGGCGGGCACCGGGGAGCTGTTTTTT
CDR3: CASSRYRAGTGELFF

size: NA
J: TRBJ2-2
D: TRBD1
V: TRBV28
DNA: TGTGCCAGCAGTGGACAGGGCTACACCGGGGAGCTGTTTTTT
CDR3: CASSGQGYTGELFF

size: NA
J: TRBJ2-2
D: NA
V: TRBV2
DNA: TGTGCCAGCAACGGGGGGCTTGTGACCGGGGAGCTGTTTTTT
CDR3: CASNGGLVTGELFF

size: NA
J: TRBJ1-1
D: NA
V: TRBV9
DNA: TGTGCCAGCAGCGCTAGATCGCACGGGAACACTGAAGCTTTCTTT
CDR3: CASSARSHGNTEAFF

size: NA
J: TRBJ2-7
D: TRBD2
V: TRBV14
DNA: TGTGCCAGCAGCCAAGCTAGCGGGACCCAGGCCACCTACGAGCAGTACTTC
CDR3: CASSQASGTQATYEQYF

size: NA
J: TRBJ1-2
D: TRBD1
V: TRBV10-3
DNA: TGTGCCATCAGTGAGTTGACAGGGGGTTATGGCTACACCTTC
CDR3: CAISELTGGYGYTF

size: NA
J: TRBJ2-7
D: NA
V: TRBV30
DNA: TGTGCCTGGAGGGCCGGGGTTTTCGAGCAGTACTTC
CDR3: CAWRAGVFEQYF

size: NA
J: TRBJ2-5
D: NA
V: TRBV6-5
DNA: TGTGCCAGCACTAACGAACAAGAGACCCAGTACTTC
CDR3: CASTNEQETQYF

size: NA
J: TRBJ2-5
D: TRBD2
V: TRBV12-5
DNA: TGTGCTAGTGGTTTGGACCCCGGACTAGCGGGAGGTGAAGAGACCCAGTACTTC
CDR3: CASGLDPGLAGGEETQYF

size: NA
J: TRBJ1-1
D: TRBD1
V: TRBV28
DNA: TGTGCCAGCACCCCTCCCTACAGGGGGCGGTGGAGCACTGAAGCTTTCTTT
CDR3: CASTPPYRGRWSTEAFF

size: NA
J: TRBJ2-7
D: NA
V: TRBV21-1
DNA: TGTGCCAGCCGTTGGGCTAGCGGGCGCAACGAGCAGTACTTC
CDR3: CASRWASGRNEQYF

size: NA
J: TRBJ2-7
D: NA
V: TRBV2
DNA: TGTGCCACGAGAACAGGGAGAGGCTACGAGCAGTACTTC
CDR3: CATRTGRGYEQYF

size: NA
J: TRBJ1-2
D: NA
V: TRBV6-1
DNA: TGTGCCAGCAGTGAAGGAGGGGGGGCGTCGGGCTACACCTTC
CDR3: CASSEGGGASGYTF

size: NA
J: TRBJ2-2
D: NA
V: TRBV7-9
DNA: TGTGCCAGCAGTCCCCCCGGTCCGAACACCGGGGAGCTGTTTTTT
CDR3: CASSPPGPNTGELFF

size: NA
J: TRBJ2-1
D: NA
V: TRBV28
DNA: TGTGCCAGCAGGAGCGGTGGGGGGGGCTTCAATGAGCAGTTCTTC
CDR3: CASRSGGGGFNEQFF

size: NA
J: TRBJ2-1
D: NA
V: TRBV7-2
DNA: TGTGCCAGCAGCTTAGGGGCGACGTCCTACAATGAGCAGTTCTTC
CDR3: CASSLGATSYNEQFF

size: NA
J: TRBJ2-7
D: TRBD1
V: TRBV4-1
DNA: TGCGCCAGCAGCCAAGTCGGCAGGGGGCTATACGAGCAGTACTTC
CDR3: CASSQVGRGLYEQYF

size: NA
J: TRBJ2-1
D: NA
V: TRBV9
DNA: TGTGCCAGCAGCGTTAATAGCGGACCTTATCCCCGGTTCTTC
CDR3: CASSVNSGPYPRFF

size: NA
J: TRBJ2-7
D: TRBD1
V: TRBV4-1
DNA: TGCGCCAGCAGCCTAAGGAGAGATAGTGGGACAGGGATCCAATACTACGAGCAGTACTTC
CDR3: CASSLRRDSGTGIQYYEQYF

size: NA
J: TRBJ2-3
D: TRBD1
V: TRBV27
DNA: TGTGCCAGCAGCCCCACAGGGGTTTCCACAGATACGCAGTATTTT
CDR3: CASSPTGVSTDTQYF

size: NA
J: TRBJ1-2
D: TRBD1
V: TRBV5-6
DNA: TGTGCCAGCAGCTCGATTTCCGGGACAGGGTTTGAAGGCTACACCTTC
CDR3: CASSSISGTGFEGYTF

size: NA
J: TRBJ2-2
D: TRBD1
V: TRBV5-4
DNA: TGTGCCAGCAGCGCCACAGGGGAAGAGGAGCTGTTTTTT
CDR3: CASSATGEEELFF

size: NA
J: TRBJ1-2
D: TRBD1
V: TRBV9
DNA: TGTGCCAGCAGCGCCCAACTACAGGGGAATGGCTACACCTTC
CDR3: CASSAQLQGNGYTF

size: NA
J: TRBJ2-3
D: NA
V: TRBV7-9
DNA: TGTGCCAGCAGCTTCCGGGGAGCCCCCATCACAGATACGCAGTATTTT
CDR3: CASSFRGAPITDTQYF

size: NA
J: TRBJ1-1
D: NA
V: TRBV14
DNA: TGTGCCAGCAGCCGATTTCTCAGGGTAGGGAACACTGAAGCTTTCTTT
CDR3: CASSRFLRVGNTEAFF

size: NA
J: TRBJ1-2
D: NA
V: TRBV5-4
DNA: TGTGCCAGCAGCTTGGAGGGGGTTTGGGGCTACACCTTC
CDR3: CASSLEGVWGYTF